This T cell receptor (beta chain) was sequenced for a study of CD8+ T cells in alopecia areata. The germline V gene encodes CDR1 MGHDK and CDR2 SYGVNS. The CDR3 extends over 16 amino acids. The V end was cut by 4 bases, the J end by 3 bases, with 17 bases between. Extracted RNA was reverse transcribed into cDNA, the sequencing template. Generated by immunoSEQ multiplex PCR, the TCRdb table keeps only in-frame clones and is missing some. The sample comprises some 110,000 clones, roughly two thirds of which are singletons, and approximately 2.6% rests with the top ten. Comment on this clone: The antigen remains unidentified.

T lymphocytes (CD4+ and CD8+) were sorted from PBMCs. Notes on the study in general: Especially in alopecia totalis/universalis, lesional scalp showed greater clonality than normal scalp did. Compared with mice, patients displayed less clear TCR sharing, possibly for HLA-related reasons. When scalp samples are sequenced, resident alphabeta T cells of normal skin are also captured.

This clonotype was sampled from a human donor in good health. The chain combines TRBV25-1 with TRBJ2-3; D tentatively fits TRBD1 or TRBD2 (5 bases each). The sequenced sample consisted of CD4+ T cells sorted from blood. CDR3 loop: CASSGPVGARTDTQYF. CDR3 DNA: TGTGCCAGCAGTGGTCCGGTCGGGGCGCGGACAGATACGCAGTATTTT.